The present T cell receptor beta chain was sequenced within a study of tumor-infiltrating lymphocytes in primary liver carcinoma. RNA and DNA were co-extracted from around 20-30 mg of unsorted bulk tissue. Patients underwent resection of primary liver carcinoma. Trimming left V 7 bases short and J 7 bases short, with 19 bases between. The CDR3 is 15 amino acids. From germline, CDR1 is SGHAT and CDR2 FQNNGV. The template, 500 ng total RNA, yielded TCR beta cDNA made with a constant-region primer. Libraries for TCR beta were built through three nested multiplex PCR rounds, which together made up a slightly modified ARM-PCR procedure. In the first two PCR rounds, TRBV1-TRBV30 forward primers were paired with a C-beta reverse primer, and each round lasted approximately 10 cycles. One entry per CDR3 protein results from TCRdb running MiXCR on the multiplex PCR reads. The data hold under 150,000 distinct CDR3 sequences, with 55% to 70% observed a single time.

The sequenced sample was tumor-adjacent normal liver tissue. This sequence originates from a woman aged 55-70 years with primary liver carcinoma and hepatitis B virus infection. The chain links TRBV11-2 to TRBJ2-2; D is unclear. CDR3 nucleotide sequence: TGTGCCAGCAACTCACTACGGTCAGACATCGGGGAGCTGTTTTTT. Its translation is CASNSLRSDIGELFF.